This entry describes one T cell receptor (beta chain). The data originate from a study of blood T cell repertoires in COVID-19. Study context: Samples of COVID-19 (acute and convalescent) were obtained from the United States, Italy and Spain. PBMCs, B-cell-depleted T cells, or T cells provided the cDNA or gDNA that made up the material.

The CDR3 has 16 amino acids. Per germline, CDR1 SGHVS and CDR2 FNYEAQ. V was trimmed by 5 bases and J by 0 bases, leaving 17 bases between them. Original processing notes: It was from reference gene primer amplification that nucleated cell counts were estimated. Clones were sequenced by immunoSEQ multiplex PCR, and TCRdb holds only the in-frame ones, with some missing. That table gives V, J and clone size, and the DNA gave D and trimming. The sample consists of under 300,000 clones, roughly 80% of them appearing once. Sequencing used peripheral blood. The clonotype originates from a woman younger than 35 with acute or convalescent COVID-19. The chain joins TRBV7-6 to TRBJ2-7; D remains ambiguous. In DNA form, the CDR3 reads TGTGCCAGCAGCCCCCTTCTAAAGACAACCTCCTACGAGCAGTACTTC. The encoded protein is CASSPLLKTTSYEQYF.